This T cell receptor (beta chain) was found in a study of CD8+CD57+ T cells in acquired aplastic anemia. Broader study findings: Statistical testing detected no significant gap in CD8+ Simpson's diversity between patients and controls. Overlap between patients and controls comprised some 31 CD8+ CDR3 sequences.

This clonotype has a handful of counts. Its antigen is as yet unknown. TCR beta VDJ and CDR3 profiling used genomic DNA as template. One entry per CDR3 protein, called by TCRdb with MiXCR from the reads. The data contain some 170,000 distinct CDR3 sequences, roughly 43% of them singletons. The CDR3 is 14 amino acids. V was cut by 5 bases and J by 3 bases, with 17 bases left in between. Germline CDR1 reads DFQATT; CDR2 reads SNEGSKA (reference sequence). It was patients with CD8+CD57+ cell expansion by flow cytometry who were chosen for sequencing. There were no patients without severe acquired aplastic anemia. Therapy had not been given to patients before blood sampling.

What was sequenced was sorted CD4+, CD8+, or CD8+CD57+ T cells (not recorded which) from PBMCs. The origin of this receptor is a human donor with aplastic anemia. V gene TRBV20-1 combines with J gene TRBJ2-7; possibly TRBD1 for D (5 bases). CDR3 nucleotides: TGCAGTGCTCCAGAACCAACAGGAATCTACGAGCAGTACTTC. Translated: CSAPEPTGIYEQYF.